The present T cell receptor beta chain was sequenced within a study of OX40 agonist ivuxolimab in advanced cancers. Findings of the study overall: CD8+ T cells showed, on average, more clonal expansion than CD4+ cells.

Concerning this clone: Its antigen is not known.

V lost 3 bases to trimming and J lost 9 bases, with 3 bases between them. Per the germline V gene, CDR1 is MNHNS and CDR2 is SASEGT. The CDR3 sequence is 11 residues long. Here immunoSEQ multiplex PCR was the method, and the copy in TCRdb shows in-frame clones only, minus some. The repertoire holds about 82,000 clones, roughly 92% seen once, with under 0.7% in the top ten. This chain joins TRBV6-1 and TRBJ1-6; D gene ambiguous. The sequences come from CD4+ or CD8+ T cells sorted from blood, collected in a trial of the OX40 agonist ivuxolimab. This sequence originates from an adult with an advanced solid tumor such as melanoma, head and neck, liver or kidney cancer. The CDR3 loop reads CASSDVSPLHF. CDR3 in DNA: TGTGCCAGCAGTGACGTTTCACCCCTCCACTTT.